Given below is one T cell receptor (beta chain) in context. Using immunoSEQ multiplex PCR, the repertoire was profiled, and TCRdb retains in-frame clones only, with some absent. The table records tens of thousands of clones, around 92% of them present only once. These data come from a study of T cells after somatic rescue of genetic block. J lost 9 bases, V lost 5 bases, and 4 bases had no gene match. CDR1 is MNHEY, CDR2 SMNVEV, per germline (reference sequence). The CDR3 runs 13 residues. The specimen sequenced was peripheral blood mononuclear cells (PBMCs). The TCR was taken from a man in his forties or fifties. This chain links TRBV27 with TRBJ2-2; 9 nucleotides match TRBD2. CDR3 bases: TGTGCCAGCAGTAGCGGGGGGTTGTGGGAGCTGTTTTTT. Amino acids: CASSSGGLWELFF.